This TCR beta chain is from a study of a mutant IDH1 vaccine in newly diagnosed glioma. Study background: Week 35 held visit V12, while week 47 held visit V13.

TCRdb's copy holds only in-frame clones and misses some; the assay was immunoSEQ multiplex PCR. The table has about 56,000 clones, around three quarters seen once. As regards this clone: Its antigen is currently unknown.

Time point: week 47, end of study. Doses consisted of 300 ug of mutant IDH1 20-mer peptide each, paired with topical imiquimod. Patients received eight vaccinations in weeks 1, 3, 5, 7, 11, 15, 19, 23. Each astrocytoma in the donors was new, WHO grade 3 or 4, IDH1-mutant and ATRX-lost. The V segment lost 5 bases and the J segment 3 bases; nucleotides outside the gene matches: 1. Germline CDR1 is SNHLY and CDR2 is FYNNEI. The CDR3 is 13 residues long. This clonotype was obtained from a man between 45 and 60 years old with glioma. The chain carries TRBV2 and TRBJ2-5; 9 nucleotides agree with TRBD1. Source: PBMCs, taken from a glioma patient whose treatment included an IDH1 peptide vaccine. The CDR3 DNA is TGTGCCAGCAGTCGGGACAGGGAAGAGACCCAGTACTTC. Its translation is CASSRDREETQYF.